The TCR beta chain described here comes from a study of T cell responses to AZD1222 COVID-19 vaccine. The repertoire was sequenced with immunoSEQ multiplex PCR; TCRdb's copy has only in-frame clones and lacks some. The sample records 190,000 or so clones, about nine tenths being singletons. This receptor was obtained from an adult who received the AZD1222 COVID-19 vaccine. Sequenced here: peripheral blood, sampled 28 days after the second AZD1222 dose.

The CDR3 nucleotides are TGCGCCAGCAGCCAAGTCGCGATGGACCGTGCCGGCTACACCTTC. This codes for CASSQVAMDRAGYTF. This sequence joins TRBV4-1 and TRBJ1-2; D is unclear. Trimming removed 1 base at V and 8 bases at J, with 17 bases between. The CDR3 runs to 15 residues. Germline V gene lookup returns CDR1 MGHRA and CDR2 YSYEKL.